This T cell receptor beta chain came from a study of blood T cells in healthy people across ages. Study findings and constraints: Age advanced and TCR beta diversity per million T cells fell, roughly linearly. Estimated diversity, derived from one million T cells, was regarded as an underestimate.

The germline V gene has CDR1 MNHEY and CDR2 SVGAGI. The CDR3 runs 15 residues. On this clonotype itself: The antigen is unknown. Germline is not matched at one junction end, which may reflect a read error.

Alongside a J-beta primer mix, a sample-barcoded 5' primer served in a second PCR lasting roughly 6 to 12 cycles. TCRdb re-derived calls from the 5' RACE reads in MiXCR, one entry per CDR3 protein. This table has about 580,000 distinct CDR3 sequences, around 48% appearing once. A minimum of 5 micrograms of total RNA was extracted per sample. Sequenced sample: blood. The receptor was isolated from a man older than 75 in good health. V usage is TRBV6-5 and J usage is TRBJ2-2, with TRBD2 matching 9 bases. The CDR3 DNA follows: TGTGCCAGCAGTTCGCGCGGGGGGGCCACCGGGGAGCTATTTTTT. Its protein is CASSSRGGATGELFF.